The sample holds many counts of the clone carrying this T cell receptor beta chain. Every sample gave at least 5 micrograms of total RNA when it was extracted. Alongside a J-beta primer mix, a sample-barcoded 5' primer served in a second PCR lasting roughly 7 to 11 cycles. Each cDNA molecule carried a tag from a template-switch adaptor that contained 12 random nucleotides. Via MiXCR, TCRdb re-called the 5' RACE reads, giving one row per CDR3 protein. Of about 1.4 million distinct CDR3 sequences in the sample, around 59% were seen once. The data stem from a study of blood T cells in healthy people across ages. This CDR3 has 14 amino acids. Germline CDR1 reads SGHTA; CDR2 reads FQGNSA. V dropped 1 base and J dropped 6; count of bases not matched to a gene: 5.

Sequencing was performed on blood. The genes are TRBV7-2 and TRBJ2-7; 8 bases match TRBD2. This clonotype was sampled from a man aged 18 to 30 in good health. CDR3 sequence (DNA): TGTGCCAGCAGCTTAGACGGGGGGGCTCTCGAGCAGTACTTC. Its translation is CASSLDGGALEQYF.